This T cell receptor (beta chain) was obtained from a study of beta chain features in type 1 diabetes. The CDR3 length is 16 residues. Germline V CDR1 and CDR2: LGHNA, YNFKEQ. V was pared by 0 bases and J by 2 bases, with 14 bases between. Per donor, one heparinised blood draw averaged about 116 mL. This clone appeared a few times. The antigen remains undetermined. Sequencing targeted expressed TCRB transcripts, as all isolated RNA had been reverse transcribed. Repertoires were generated with immunoSEQ multiplex PCR, while TCRdb's copy carries only in-frame clones and drops some. Of hundreds of thousands of clones listed, less than 15% were seen once; the top ten hold approximately 7%. Study conclusions and caveats: With patients and controls alike, PCR might favor shorter templates to an equal degree.

The receptor was isolated from a man aged 25-45 years in good health. J is TRBJ2-7 and V is TRBV4-2, with D perhaps TRBD2 (5 bases). Sequencing used central memory CD4+ T cells from blood. The CDR3, as DNA: TGTGCCAGCAGCCAAGATGTTAGGGCGGAGGCCTACGAGCAGTACTTC. It translates to CASSQDVRAEAYEQYF.